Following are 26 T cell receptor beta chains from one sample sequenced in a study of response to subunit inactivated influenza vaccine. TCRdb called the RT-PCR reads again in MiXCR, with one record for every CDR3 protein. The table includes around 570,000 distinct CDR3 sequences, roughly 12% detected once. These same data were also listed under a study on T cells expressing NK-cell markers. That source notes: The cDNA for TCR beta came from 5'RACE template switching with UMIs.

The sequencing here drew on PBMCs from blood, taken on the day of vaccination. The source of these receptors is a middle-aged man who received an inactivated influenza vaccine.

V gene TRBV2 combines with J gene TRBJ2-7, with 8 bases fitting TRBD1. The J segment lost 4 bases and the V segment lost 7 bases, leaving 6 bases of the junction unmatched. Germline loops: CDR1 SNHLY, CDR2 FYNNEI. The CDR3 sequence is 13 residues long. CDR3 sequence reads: CASTTGVSYEQYF. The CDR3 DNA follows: TGTGCCAGCACGACAGGGGTATCGTACGAGCAGTACTTC. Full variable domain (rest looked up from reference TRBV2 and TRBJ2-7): EPEVTQTPSHQVTQMGQEVILRCVPISNHLYFYWYRQILGQKVEFLVSFYNNEISEKSEIFDDQFSVERPDGSNFTLKIRSTKLEDSAMYFCASTTGVSYEQYFGPGTRLTVT.

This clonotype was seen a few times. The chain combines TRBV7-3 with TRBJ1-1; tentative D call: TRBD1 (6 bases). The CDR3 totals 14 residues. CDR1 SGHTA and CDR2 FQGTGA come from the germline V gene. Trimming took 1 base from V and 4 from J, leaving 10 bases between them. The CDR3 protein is CASSLKAGVTEAFF. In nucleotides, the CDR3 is TGTGCCAGCAGCTTAAAGGCAGGGGTCACTGAAGCTTTCTTT.

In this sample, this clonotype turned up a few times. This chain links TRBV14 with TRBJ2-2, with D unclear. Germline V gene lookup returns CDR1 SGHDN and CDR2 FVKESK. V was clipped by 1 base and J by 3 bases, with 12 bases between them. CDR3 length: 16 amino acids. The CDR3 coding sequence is TGTGCCAGCAGCCAAGTATCCTACACATACACCGGGGAGCTGTTTTTT. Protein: CASSQVSYTYTGELFF.

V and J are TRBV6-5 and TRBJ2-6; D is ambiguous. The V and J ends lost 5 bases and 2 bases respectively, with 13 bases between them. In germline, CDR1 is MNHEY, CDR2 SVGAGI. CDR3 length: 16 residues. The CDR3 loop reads CASSHPARPGANVLTF. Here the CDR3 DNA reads TGTGCCAGCAGTCACCCCGCCAGACCTGGGGCCAACGTCCTGACTTTC.

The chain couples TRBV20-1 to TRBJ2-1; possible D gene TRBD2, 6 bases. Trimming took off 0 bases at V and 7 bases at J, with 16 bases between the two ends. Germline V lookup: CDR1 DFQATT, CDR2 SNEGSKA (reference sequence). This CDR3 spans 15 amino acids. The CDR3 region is CSARDAMRGRNEQFF. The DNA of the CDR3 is TGCAGTGCTAGAGATGCGATGCGGGGTAGGAATGAGCAGTTCTTC.

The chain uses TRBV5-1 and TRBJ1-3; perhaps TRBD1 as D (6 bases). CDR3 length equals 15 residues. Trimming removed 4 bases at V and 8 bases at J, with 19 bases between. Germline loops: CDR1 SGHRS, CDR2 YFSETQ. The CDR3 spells CASSQGIQGLDTIYF. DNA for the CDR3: TGCGCCAGCAGCCAAGGGATACAGGGTCTTGACACCATATATTTT.

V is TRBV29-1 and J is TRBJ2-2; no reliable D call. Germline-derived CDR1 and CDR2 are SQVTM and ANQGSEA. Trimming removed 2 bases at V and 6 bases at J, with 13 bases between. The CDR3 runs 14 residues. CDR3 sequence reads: CSVEFDQQPGELFF. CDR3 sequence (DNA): TGCAGCGTTGAATTTGATCAACAGCCCGGGGAGCTGTTTTTT.

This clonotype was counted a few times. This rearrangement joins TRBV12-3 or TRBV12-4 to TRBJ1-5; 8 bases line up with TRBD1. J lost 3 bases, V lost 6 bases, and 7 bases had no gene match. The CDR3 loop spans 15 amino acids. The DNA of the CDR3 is TGTGCCAGCAGAAGGACAGGGACCAACAATCAGCCCCAGCATTTT. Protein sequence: CASRRTGTNNQPQHF.

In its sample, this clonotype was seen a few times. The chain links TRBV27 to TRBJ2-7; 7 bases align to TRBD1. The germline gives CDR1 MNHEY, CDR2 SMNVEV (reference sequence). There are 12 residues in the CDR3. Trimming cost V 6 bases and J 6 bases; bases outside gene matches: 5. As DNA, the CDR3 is TGTGCCAGCAGATCAGGACAGGCCGAGCAGTACTTC. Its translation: CASRSGQAEQYF.

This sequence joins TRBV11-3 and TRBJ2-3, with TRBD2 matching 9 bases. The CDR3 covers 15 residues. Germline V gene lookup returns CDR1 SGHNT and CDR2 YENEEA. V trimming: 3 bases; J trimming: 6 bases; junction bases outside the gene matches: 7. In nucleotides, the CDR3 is TGTGCCAGCAGCTTTAGCGGGAGCGGCGAGGATACGCAGTATTTT. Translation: CASSFSGSGEDTQYF.

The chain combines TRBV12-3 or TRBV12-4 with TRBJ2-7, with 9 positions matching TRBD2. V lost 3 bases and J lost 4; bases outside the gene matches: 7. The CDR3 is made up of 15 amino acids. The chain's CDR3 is CASSFSSGASYEQYF. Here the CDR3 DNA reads TGTGCCAGCAGTTTTTCTAGCGGGGCATCTTACGAGCAGTACTTC.

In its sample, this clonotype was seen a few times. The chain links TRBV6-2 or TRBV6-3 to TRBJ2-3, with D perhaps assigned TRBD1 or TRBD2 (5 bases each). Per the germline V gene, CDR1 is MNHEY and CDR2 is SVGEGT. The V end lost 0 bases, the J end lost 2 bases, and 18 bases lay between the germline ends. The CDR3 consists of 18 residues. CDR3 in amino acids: CASSYSFLPGRLTDTQYF. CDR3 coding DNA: TGTGCCAGCAGTTACTCGTTTCTTCCGGGGCGGCTCACAGATACGCAGTATTTT.

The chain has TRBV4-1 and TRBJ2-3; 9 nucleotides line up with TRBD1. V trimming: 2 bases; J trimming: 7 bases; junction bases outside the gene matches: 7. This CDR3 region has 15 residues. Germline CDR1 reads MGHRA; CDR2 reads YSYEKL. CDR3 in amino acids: CASSQLRDRANTQYF. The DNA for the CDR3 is TGCGCCAGCAGCCAACTCCGGGACAGGGCGAATACGCAGTATTTT.

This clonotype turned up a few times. DNA for the CDR3: TGTGCCAGTAGTACAGGGTTGGGGTACACTGAAGCTTTCTTT. This sequence encodes CASSTGLGYTEAFF. The V call is TRBV3-1, the J call TRBJ1-1; tentatively, D is TRBD1 (6 bases). In germline, CDR1 is LGHDT, CDR2 YNNKEL (reference sequence). The CDR3 totals 14 residues. Trimming took off 9 bases at V and 3 bases at J, with 17 bases between the two ends. The whole variable domain, remainder taken from reference TRBV3-1 and TRBJ1-1, is DTAVSQTPKYLVTQMGNDKSIKCEQNLGHDTMYWYKQDSKKFLKIMFSYNNKELIINETVPNRFSPKSPDKAHLNLHINSLELGDSAVYFCASSTGLGYTEAFFGQGTRLTVV.

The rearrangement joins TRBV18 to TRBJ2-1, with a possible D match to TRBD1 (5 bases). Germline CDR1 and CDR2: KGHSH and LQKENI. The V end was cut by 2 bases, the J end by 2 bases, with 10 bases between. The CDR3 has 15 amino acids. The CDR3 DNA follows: TGTGCCAGCTCACCATGGCAGGGCCCCTACAATGAGCAGTTCTTC. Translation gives CASSPWQGPYNEQFF.

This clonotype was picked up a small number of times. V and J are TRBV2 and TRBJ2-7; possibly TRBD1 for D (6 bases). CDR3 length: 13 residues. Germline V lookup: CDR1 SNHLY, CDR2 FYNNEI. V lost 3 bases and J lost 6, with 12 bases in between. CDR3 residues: CASSDTPGVEQYF. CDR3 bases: TGTGCCAGCAGTGACACCCCAGGGGTCGAGCAGTACTTC.

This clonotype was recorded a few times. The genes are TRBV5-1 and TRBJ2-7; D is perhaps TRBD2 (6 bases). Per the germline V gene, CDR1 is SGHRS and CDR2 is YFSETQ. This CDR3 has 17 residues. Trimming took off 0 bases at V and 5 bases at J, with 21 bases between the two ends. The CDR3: CASSLGWRGSSLHEQYF. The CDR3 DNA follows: TGCGCCAGCAGCTTGGGGTGGAGGGGCAGCTCTCTCCACGAGCAGTACTTC.

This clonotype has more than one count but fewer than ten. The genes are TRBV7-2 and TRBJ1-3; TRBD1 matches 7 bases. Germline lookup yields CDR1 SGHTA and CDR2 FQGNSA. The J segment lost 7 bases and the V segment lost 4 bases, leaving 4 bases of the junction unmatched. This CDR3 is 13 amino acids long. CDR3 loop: CASSSYRGNTIYF. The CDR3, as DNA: TGTGCCAGCAGCTCTTACAGGGGCAACACCATATATTTT.

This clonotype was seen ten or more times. The CDR3 loop reads CASSLSAGQGTNEQYF. The CDR3, as DNA: TGTGCCAGCAGCCTCTCTGCGGGACAGGGTACCAACGAGCAGTACTTC. V and J are TRBV4-2 and TRBJ2-7; 9 bases are a match to TRBD1. With V trimmed by 4 bases and J by 5 bases, 12 bases remained unmatched. The CDR3 is made up of 16 amino acids. Per the germline V gene, CDR1 is LGHNA and CDR2 is YNFKEQ.

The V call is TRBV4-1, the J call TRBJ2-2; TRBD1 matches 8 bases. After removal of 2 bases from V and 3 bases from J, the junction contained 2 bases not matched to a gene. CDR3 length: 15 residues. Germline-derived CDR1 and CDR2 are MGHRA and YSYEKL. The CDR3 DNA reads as TGCGCCAGCAGCCAAAGACAGGGGTACACCGGGGAGCTGTTTTTT. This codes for CASSQRQGYTGELFF.

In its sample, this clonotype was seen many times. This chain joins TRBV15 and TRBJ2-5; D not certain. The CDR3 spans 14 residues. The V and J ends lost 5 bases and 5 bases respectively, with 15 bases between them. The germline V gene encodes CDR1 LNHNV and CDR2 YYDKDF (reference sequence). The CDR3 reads CATSGIRAGETQYF. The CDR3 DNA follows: TGTGCCACCAGCGGAATCCGGGCCGGGGAGACCCAGTACTTC.

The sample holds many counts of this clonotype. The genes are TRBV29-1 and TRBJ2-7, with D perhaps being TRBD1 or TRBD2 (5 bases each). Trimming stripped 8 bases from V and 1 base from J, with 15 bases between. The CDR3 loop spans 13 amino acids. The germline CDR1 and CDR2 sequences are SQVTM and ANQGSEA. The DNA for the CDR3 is TGCAGCACACGCGAGGGGCTTTCCTACGAGCAGTACTTC. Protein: CSTREGLSYEQYF.

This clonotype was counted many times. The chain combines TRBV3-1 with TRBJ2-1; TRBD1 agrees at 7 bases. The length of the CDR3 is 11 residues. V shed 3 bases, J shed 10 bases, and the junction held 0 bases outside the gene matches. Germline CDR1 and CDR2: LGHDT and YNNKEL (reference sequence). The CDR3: CASSQDREQFF. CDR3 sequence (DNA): TGTGCCAGCAGCCAGGACAGGGAGCAGTTCTTC.

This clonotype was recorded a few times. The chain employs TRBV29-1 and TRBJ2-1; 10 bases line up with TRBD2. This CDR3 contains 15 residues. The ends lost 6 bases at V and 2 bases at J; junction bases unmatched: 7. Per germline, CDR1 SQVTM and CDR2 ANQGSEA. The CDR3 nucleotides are TGCAGCGTAGCGGGGGGGACGGGCGCCTACAATGAGCAGTTCTTC. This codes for CSVAGGTGAYNEQFF.

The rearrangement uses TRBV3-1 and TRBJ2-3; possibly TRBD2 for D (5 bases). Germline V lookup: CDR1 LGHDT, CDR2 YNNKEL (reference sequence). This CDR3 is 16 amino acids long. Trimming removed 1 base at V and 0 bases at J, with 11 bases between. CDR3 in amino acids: CASSQGTSTSTDTQYF. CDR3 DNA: TGTGCCAGCAGCCAAGGGACTTCGACTAGCACAGATACGCAGTATTTT.

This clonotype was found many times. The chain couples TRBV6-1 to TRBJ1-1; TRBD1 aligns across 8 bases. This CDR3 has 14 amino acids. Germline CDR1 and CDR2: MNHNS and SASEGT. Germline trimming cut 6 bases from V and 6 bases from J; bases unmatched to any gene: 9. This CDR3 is CASSDRDRLAEAFF. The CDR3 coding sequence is TGTGCCAGCAGCGACCGGGACAGGTTGGCTGAAGCTTTCTTT.